The present entry profiles one T cell receptor (beta chain) with its context. The antigen it binds to is not known. It has no much larger one-base neighbor in the sample; base qualities were not kept. The data are from a study of response to subunit inactivated influenza vaccine (dated by TCRdb to 2016 to 2019). About the full investigation: Deep quantitative profiling of the T cell receptor repertoire was used in the study to follow responses to a trivalent subunit inactivated influenza vaccine. What the study reported, not specific to this receptor: It was suggested by the authors that each seasonal influenza vaccination may recruit only a limited number of new T cells.

Library preparation used RT-PCR. The run used an Illumina HiSeq 2500. TCRdb applied fastp at Q25 and MiXCR to the public reads, then kept only in-frame beta chains. Each entry merges the rows of one CDR3 protein and shows their most common DNA and genes. The sample profile shows about 570,000 distinct CDR3 sequences; roughly 10% of them were found once. The top ten hold around 10% of the sample. CDR3 length: 14 amino acids, cysteine to phenylalanine. CDR3 DNA only is kept here, 42 bases in frame from base 1. V and J are trimmed by 5 bases and 6 bases, and the gene matches miss 6 bases of the junction. Looking up the germline V gene yields CDR1 MDHEN and CDR2 SYDVKM. These same records also appear under a second study, on T cells expressing NK-cell markers. The second study reports: TCR beta cDNA libraries were prepared using 5'RACE template switching, which introduced a universal primer site and unique molecular identifiers. TCR beta-chain repertoires were profiled in sorted CD3+CD56+NKG2C+, CD3+CD56+NKG2C- and CD3+CD56-NKG2C+ T-cell subsets from eight donors. Among the eight sequenced donors, only one was HCMV-seronegative, while the other seven were HCMV-seropositive. In several experiments an anti-gammadeltaTCR antibody was added to restrict sorting to alphabetaTCR-expressing T cells. In six donors, the dominant CD3+CD56+NKG2C+ clonotypes were found to rank among the top 10 CD8+ clonotypes and to make up about 1.0-8% of CD8+ T cells. Those dominant clonotypes were again the most abundant among CD3+CD56-NKG2C+ cells in a few donors, at about 25-65%. Whether the expanded NKG2C-expressing T cell clones were specific for HCMV antigens remained unclear. The eight sequenced donors were randomly selected healthy volunteers, three men and five women. HCMV serostatus was determined by detecting HCMV-specific IgG in serum with a commercial ELISA kit. Ficoll density gradient centrifugation was used to isolate peripheral blood mononuclear cells from blood. Bulk peripheral blood T-cell repertoires were additionally sequenced from unsorted PBMC for several donors. Priming for cDNA synthesis came from the TCR beta constant segment, and two successive PCR amplification steps followed. The libraries were sequenced on Illumina HiSeq 2000/2500, MiSeq or NextSeq, producing 2 x 150 bp reads. MIGEC handled demultiplexing of the reads and grouping by UMI, while MiTCR was used to assemble and quantify clonotypes. To exclude erroneous sequences, any TCR cDNA sequence not supported by at least two reads was discarded. The tcR package was used for downstream repertoire analysis, with clonotypes matched between fractions based on CDR3 nucleotide sequence plus V segment. VDJmatch was used to annotate antigen specificity against VDJdb, with one amino acid substitution allowed in CDR3.

Sample: PBMCs from blood, taken on the day of vaccination. The chain is made from TRBV28 and TRBJ1-4; 7 nucleotides in the junction match TRBD1. This clonotype originated in a man in his fifties who received an inactivated influenza vaccine. Donor details come from another sample of the same person, matched by shared clones. The CDR3 region reads CASSVTGSDEKLFF. The DNA reads TGTGCCAGCAGTGTGACAGGGAGCGATGAAAAACTGTTTTTT.